This TCR beta chain was retrieved from a study of cytomegalovirus exposure and HLA in healthy donors. Both 60 Vbeta primers and 13 Jbeta primers went into the PCR. Assay: immunoSEQ multiplex PCR; the TCRdb copy retains only in-frame clones and omits some. Among over 100,000 clones listed, roughly three quarters were seen once. The specimen was PBMCs. The receptor was derived from a woman aged 45-60 years in good health and CMV-seropositive.

CDR3 nucleotides: TGTGCCAGCAGCTTATCCCCCGGGGTCGGGAGGGGCACAGATACGCAGTATTTT. It is translated as CASSLSPGVGRGTDTQYF. The J gene is TRBJ2-3, the V gene TRBV7-3, with 8 bases fitting TRBD2. The CDR3 is 18 residues long. Germline loops: CDR1 SGHTA, CDR2 FQGTGA. V shed 2 bases and J 1 base; nucleotides not matched to a gene: 11.